A selection of T cell receptor beta chains follows, all from one sample in a study of early T cells in non-severe SARS-CoV-2 infection. Using its own MiXCR run on the 5' RACE reads, TCRdb lists one record per CDR3 protein. The sample shows roughly 80,000 distinct CDR3 sequences, about 14% of them seen only once. The sample consisted of whole blood. The source is an adult who was a healthcare worker with PCR-confirmed SARS-CoV-2 infection or an uninfected control (not recorded which). The CDR3 runs from the conserved cysteine through the conserved F or W. Fields, in order: V gene, D gene, J gene, clone size, CDR3 protein, CDR3 DNA. A D gene is named only where the DNA matches it firmly. Expanded clones get a size class; other rows say once, few or many, or leave the size out.

TRBV11-2	.	TRBJ1-5	few	CASSTEISNQPQHF	TGTGCCAGCAGCACCGAGATTAGCAATCAGCCCCAGCATTTT
TRBV25-1	.	TRBJ1-4	many	CASRGRLNEKLFF	TGTGCCAGCAGGGGAAGGCTTAATGAAAAACTGTTTTTT
TRBV11-2	.	TRBJ2-7	many	CASSLGPTYEQYF	TGTGCCAGCAGCTTGGGGCCAACCTACGAGCAGTACTTC
TRBV20-1	TRBD2	TRBJ2-3	many	CSAMTSQGTDTQYF	TGCAGTGCTATGACTAGCCAAGGCACAGATACGCAGTATTTT
TRBV12-3/TRBV12-4	.	TRBJ1-5	.	CASSLVEGSPEAQHF	TGTGCCAGCAGTTTAGTAGAAGGGTCTCCCGAGGCCCAGCATTTT
TRBV5-1	.	TRBJ2-5	many	CASSLEPGAQETQYF	TGCGCCAGCAGCTTGGAGCCAGGGGCCCAAGAGACCCAGTACTTC
TRBV11-2	.	TRBJ2-2	.	CASSPDNRLNTGELFF	TGTGCCAGCAGCCCGGACAACCGACTGAACACCGGGGAGCTGTTTTTT
TRBV2	.	TRBJ2-3	many	CASSESHEGTQYF	TGTGCCAGCAGTGAATCACACGAGGGGACGCAGTATTTT
TRBV7-9	.	TRBJ1-1	many	CASSLPGGGLTEAFF	TGTGCCAGCAGCTTACCCGGCGGGGGGCTCACTGAAGCTTTCTTT
TRBV5-5	.	TRBJ2-7	few	CASSLGAELYEQYF	TGTGCCAGCAGCTTAGGTGCGGAGTTGTACGAGCAGTACTTC
TRBV29-1	.	TRBJ2-7	many	CSVVHAYEQYF	TGCAGCGTTGTTCACGCCTACGAGCAGTACTTC
TRBV5-6	.	TRBJ2-7	.	CASSLKGWDTRSEQYF	TGTGCCAGCAGCTTGAAAGGTTGGGACACGAGATCCGAGCAGTACTTC
TRBV4-1	.	TRBJ1-2	few	CASSQPFRRKNYGYTF	TGCGCCAGCAGCCAACCGTTTCGACGGAAAAACTATGGCTACACCTTC
TRBV29-1	TRBD1	TRBJ2-1	many	CSGAGQGSKDEQFF	TGCAGCGGGGCGGGACAGGGAAGTAAGGATGAGCAGTTCTTC
TRBV10-3	.	TRBJ2-2	many	CAISEVAGAGELFF	TGTGCCATCAGTGAGGTAGCAGGAGCCGGGGAGCTGTTTTTT
TRBV21-1	.	TRBJ2-7	.	CASSLQGGVGEQYF	TGTGCCAGCAGTCTACAGGGGGGCGTCGGCGAGCAGTACTTC
TRBV7-9	TRBD1	TRBJ1-1	.	CASSSAGQGLAEAFF	TGTGCCAGCAGCTCGGCGGGACAGGGGCTCGCTGAAGCTTTCTTT
TRBV6-6	TRBD1	TRBJ2-1	.	CASSPPRQGAHEQFF	TGTGCCAGCAGTCCCCCCCGACAGGGGGCCCATGAGCAGTTCTTC
TRBV30	.	TRBJ1-4	.	CAWNDPGKSNEKLFF	TGTGCCTGGAATGACCCAGGGAAATCTAATGAAAAACTGTTTTTT
TRBV20-1	.	TRBJ1-1	.	CSARDRRRSLMNTEAFF	TGCAGTGCTAGAGATCGACGGCGGAGCTTAATGAACACTGAAGCTTTCTTT
TRBV4-2	.	TRBJ2-1	.	CASSQDLWINEQFF	TGTGCCAGCAGCCAAGATCTCTGGATAAATGAGCAGTTCTTC
TRBV2	.	TRBJ1-1	few	CATLYGGDTEAFF	TGTGCCACTCTCTACGGGGGTGACACTGAAGCTTTCTTT
TRBV12-5	.	TRBJ1-5	few	CASGLGRDRPQHF	TGTGCTAGTGGTTTGGGAAGAGACAGGCCCCAGCATTTT
TRBV11-2	.	TRBJ1-2	.	CASSKTSRHGYTF	TGTGCCAGCAGCAAGACGTCTCGTCATGGCTACACCTTC
TRBV2	.	TRBJ1-1	many	CASSLQMNTEAFF	TGTGCCAGCAGTTTACAAATGAACACTGAAGCTTTCTTT
TRBV7-9	.	TRBJ1-4	few	CASSHDEKLFF	TGTGCCAGCAGCCACGATGAAAAACTGTTTTTT
TRBV11-1	.	TRBJ2-3	few	CASSQSGRSTDTQYF	TGTGCCAGCAGCCAGAGCGGCAGAAGCACAGATACGCAGTATTTT
TRBV11-1	TRBD1	TRBJ1-2	few	CASSETGGYGYTF	TGTGCCAGCAGCGAAACAGGGGGCTATGGCTACACCTTC
TRBV4-1	.	TRBJ1-1	many	CASSQDSVNTEAFF	TGCGCCAGCAGCCAAGATTCGGTGAACACTGAAGCTTTCTTT